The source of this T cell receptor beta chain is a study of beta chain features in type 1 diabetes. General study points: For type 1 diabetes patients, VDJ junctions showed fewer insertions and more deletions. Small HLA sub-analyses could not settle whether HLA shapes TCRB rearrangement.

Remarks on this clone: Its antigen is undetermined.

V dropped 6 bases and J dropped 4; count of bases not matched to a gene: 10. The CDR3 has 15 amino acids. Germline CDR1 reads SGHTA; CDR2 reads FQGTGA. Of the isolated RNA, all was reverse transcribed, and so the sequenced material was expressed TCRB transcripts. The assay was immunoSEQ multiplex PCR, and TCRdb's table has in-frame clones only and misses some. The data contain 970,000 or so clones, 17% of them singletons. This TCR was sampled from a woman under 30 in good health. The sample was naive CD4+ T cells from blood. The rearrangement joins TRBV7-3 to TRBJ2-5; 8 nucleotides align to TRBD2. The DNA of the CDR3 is TGTGCCAGCAGACCAAGCGGGAGTGCAGGAGAGACCCAGTACTTC. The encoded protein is CASRPSGSAGETQYF.